The source of this T cell receptor (beta chain) is a study of blood T cell repertoires in COVID-19 (dated by TCRdb to about 2020). Notes on the research overall: Samples from collaborators originated in the United States, Italy and Spain and spanned both the acute and convalescent phases of COVID-19. Where available, HLA class I and class II types were taken from metadata supplied by the sample provider and were not determined by assay-based typing. The repertoires were made available in a free public database intended to serve as a resource for research on the immune response to SARS-CoV-2. Subjects who had been exposed to COVID-19, were actively infected with it, or had recovered from it provided the deeply sampled blood TCRbeta repertoires that made up the dataset. The prospective study material was composed of cDNA or gDNA derived from T cells, B-cell-depleted T cells, or PBMCs. The samples were drawn from the first 160 participants of the ongoing ImmuneRACE study and from 1,254 subjects provided by 6 global collaborators. Sample metadata almost always included a de-identified subject ID, COVID-19 status, age in years and sex. General findings and caveats noted by the study authors: The amount of clinical and demographic metadata varied by source and participant and was provided uncurated.

A remark on this clone: The clone's antigen remains unknown. Per-base quality was not reported, and no clone a single base away is much larger than it.

TCRbeta CDR3 regions were amplified from genomic DNA using the immunoSEQ Assay, a bias-controlled multiplex PCR. In the paper's pipeline: Within the assay, amplification of reference gene primers was used to estimate how many nucleated cells each sample contained. To quantify the absolute abundance of each unique TCRbeta CDR3 rearrangement, sequence reads were collapsed and filtered. For each sample, productive Simpson clonality was calculated by taking the square root of Simpson's diversity index across productive rearrangements. What TCRdb holds here is the immuneACCESS table cut down to in-frame rearrangements. Part of the clones is not present; checked against another copy, under half of the missing clones reflect an unresolved V gene, and the others are unexplained. The DNA gave D and trimming, while V, J and clone size come from that table. The sample includes 100,000 to 150,000 clones, with roughly three quarters observed a single time. The top ten clones comprise around 1.8% of the sample.

Between the V and J ends, shortened by 0 bases and 4 bases respectively, the junction contains 12 bases. The germline V gene specifies SGHVS as CDR1 and FQNEAQ as CDR2. The CDR3 sequence holds 15 residues, the cysteine and phenylalanine included. Only the CDR3 DNA is retained, 45 bases long and in frame from the first base. Whole blood was collected in K2EDTA tubes by collaborating institutions according to the institutions' own protocols. For TCRbeta analysis, collaborators shipped samples in one of three forms: frozen whole blood, isolated PBMCs, or DNA extracted from either of those sample types.

This TCR derives from a woman in her 70s with acute or convalescent COVID-19. Sequencing used peripheral blood. Recombination joined TRBV7-8 with TRBJ1-2; the D gene is perhaps TRBD1, on 6 matching bases. At the DNA level, the sequence is TGTGCCAGCAGCTTAGCGGTGGGGGCTCGCTATGGCTACACCTTC. This sequence encodes CASSLAVGARYGYTF.